The present T cell receptor beta chain was sequenced within a study of blood T cell repertoires in COVID-19. Per germline, CDR1 LGHDT and CDR2 YNNKEL (reference sequence). The length of the CDR3 is 15 residues. Deletions cut 1 base from V and 8 bases from J, with 17 bases between. This clone appeared once. Using immunoSEQ multiplex PCR, the repertoire was profiled, and TCRdb retains in-frame clones only, with some absent. Of 250,000 or so clones in the sample, about nine tenths are singletons; the top ten hold approximately 2.8%. The sample taken for sequencing was PBMCs or T cells enriched from blood (not recorded which). This chain connects TRBV3-1 (or the pseudogene TRBV3-2) to TRBJ1-1, with D uncertain. The TCR sequence derives from a woman aged 25 to 39 with acute COVID-19. The CDR3 DNA reads as TGTGCCAGCAGCCAAGGAGGCTCCCTTCCAGCCGAAGCTTTCTTT. Translating gives CASSQGGSLPAEAFF.